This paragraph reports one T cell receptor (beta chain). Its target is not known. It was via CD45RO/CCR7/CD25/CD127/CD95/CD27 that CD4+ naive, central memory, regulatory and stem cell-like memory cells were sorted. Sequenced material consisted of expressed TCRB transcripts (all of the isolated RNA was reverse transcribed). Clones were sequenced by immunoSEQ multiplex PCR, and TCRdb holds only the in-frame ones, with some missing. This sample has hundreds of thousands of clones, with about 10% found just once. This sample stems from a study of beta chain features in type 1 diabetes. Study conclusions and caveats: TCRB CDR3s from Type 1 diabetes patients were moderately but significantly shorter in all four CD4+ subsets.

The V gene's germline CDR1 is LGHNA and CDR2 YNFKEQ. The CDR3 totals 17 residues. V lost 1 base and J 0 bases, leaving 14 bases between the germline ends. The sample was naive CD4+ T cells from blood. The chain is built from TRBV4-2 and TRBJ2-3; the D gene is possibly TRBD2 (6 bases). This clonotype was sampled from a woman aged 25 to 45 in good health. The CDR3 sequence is CASSQGDLAPSTDTQYF. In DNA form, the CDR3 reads TGTGCCAGCAGCCAAGGAGATCTAGCGCCGAGCACAGATACGCAGTATTTT.